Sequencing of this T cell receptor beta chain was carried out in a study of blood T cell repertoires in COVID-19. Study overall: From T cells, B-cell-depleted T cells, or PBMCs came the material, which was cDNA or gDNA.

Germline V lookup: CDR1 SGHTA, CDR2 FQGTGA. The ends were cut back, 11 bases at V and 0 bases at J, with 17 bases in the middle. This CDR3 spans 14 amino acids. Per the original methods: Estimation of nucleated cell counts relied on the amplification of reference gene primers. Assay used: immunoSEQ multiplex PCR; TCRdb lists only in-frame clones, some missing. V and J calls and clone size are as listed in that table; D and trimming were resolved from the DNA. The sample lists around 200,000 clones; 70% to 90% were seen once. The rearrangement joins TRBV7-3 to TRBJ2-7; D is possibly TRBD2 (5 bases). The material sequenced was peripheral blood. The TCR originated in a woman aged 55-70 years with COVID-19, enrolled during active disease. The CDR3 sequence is CAPALGESSYEQYF. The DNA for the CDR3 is TGTGCCCCCGCCCTCGGGGAGAGCTCCTACGAGCAGTACTTC.